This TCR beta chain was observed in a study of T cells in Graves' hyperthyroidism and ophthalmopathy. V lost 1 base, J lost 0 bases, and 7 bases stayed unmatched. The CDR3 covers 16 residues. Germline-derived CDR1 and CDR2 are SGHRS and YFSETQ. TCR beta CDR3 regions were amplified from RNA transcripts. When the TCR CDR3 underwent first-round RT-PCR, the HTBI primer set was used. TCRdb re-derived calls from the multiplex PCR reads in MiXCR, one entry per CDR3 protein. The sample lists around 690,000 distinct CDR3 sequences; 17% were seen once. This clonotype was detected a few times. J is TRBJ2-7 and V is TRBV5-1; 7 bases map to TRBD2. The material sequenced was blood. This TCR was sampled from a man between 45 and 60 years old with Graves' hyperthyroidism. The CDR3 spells CASSLSTGGLSYEQYF. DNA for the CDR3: TGCGCCAGCAGCTTGTCTACGGGAGGCCTCTCCTACGAGCAGTACTTC.